Presented here are 30 T cell receptor beta chains from one specimen sequenced in a study of blood T cells in healthy people across ages. Alongside a J-beta primer mix, a sample-barcoded 5' primer served in a second PCR lasting about 7 to 12 cycles. MiXCR, run by TCRdb on the 5' RACE reads, gives a single entry per CDR3 protein. Here the sample spans some 780,000 distinct CDR3 sequences, approximately 60% being singletons. The source material was blood. The receptors were gathered from a man between 35 and 55 years old in good health.

V usage is TRBV6-2 or TRBV6-3 and J usage is TRBJ1-1; TRBD1 matches at 7 bases. The CDR3 has 15 amino acids. The ends lost 6 bases at V and 1 base at J; junction bases unmatched: 8. CDR1 and CDR2 (germline): MNHEY, SVGEGT. The CDR3 spells CASSPRGVPNTEAFF. The CDR3 DNA reads as TGTGCCAGCAGCCCCAGGGGGGTCCCGAACACTGAAGCTTTCTTT.

This clonotype turned up a few times. J is TRBJ2-4 and V is TRBV4-1; D is uncertain. The CDR3 is 17 residues long. The V end lost 0 bases, the J end lost 2 bases, and 14 bases lay between the germline ends. From germline, CDR1 is MGHRA and CDR2 YSYEKL. The CDR3 sequence is CASSQDQEGQSKNIQYF. In nucleotides, the CDR3 is TGCGCCAGCAGCCAAGATCAGGAAGGGCAGTCCAAAAACATTCAGTACTTC.

CDR3 nucleotides: TGTGCCAGCAGCTTATACCTCTACGAGCAGTACTTC. Its translation: CASSLYLYEQYF. This rearrangement joins TRBV7-9 to TRBJ2-4; D call uncertain. The J call may not be correct, given that the DNA end is closer to TRBJ2-7. The CDR3 has 12 residues. Germline lookup yields CDR1 SEHNR and CDR2 FQNEAQ (reference sequence).

The rearrangement links TRBV7-2 to TRBJ1-2, with unresolved D. There are 17 residues in the CDR3. V lost 0 bases, J lost 5 bases, and 19 bases lay in between. Germline V gives CDR1 SGHTA, CDR2 FQGNSA. The CDR3 here is CASSLARGATGQYGYTF. For the CDR3, the DNA is TGTGCCAGCAGCTTAGCCCGGGGAGCAACTGGCCAATATGGCTACACCTTC.

CDR3 loop: CASSTTGLRGETQYF. Here the CDR3 DNA reads TGTGCCAGCAGCACTACGGGACTAAGGGGAGAGACCCAGTACTTC. This rearrangement joins TRBV9 to TRBJ2-5; TRBD2 aligns across 7 bases. This CDR3 has 15 residues. The V segment lost 4 bases and the J segment 4 bases; nucleotides outside the gene matches: 10. Germline V gene lookup returns CDR1 SGDLS and CDR2 YYNGEE.

Details on this clonotype: A read error may produce the germline difference seen at one junction end. The gene calls are TRBV9 and TRBJ2-1; 7 bases map to TRBD2. Germline CDR1 and CDR2: SGDLS and YYNGEE. The CDR3 contains 16 residues. The CDR3 nucleotides read TGTGCCAGCAGTGTAGGTGTCGGGACTACCGCCAATGGGCAGTTCTTC. Translated, it gives CASSVGVGTTANGQFF.

This clonotype was counted a few times. The chain recombines TRBV11-2 with TRBJ2-7; D not certain. CDR1 is SGHAT, CDR2 FQNNGV, per germline. The CDR3 totals 12 residues. Trimming left V 6 bases short and J 4 bases short, with 10 bases between. The CDR3 bases are TGTGCCAGCAGTCGTCCAAGGTACGAGCAGTACTTC. Translation: CASSRPRYEQYF.

The chain combines TRBV7-2 with TRBJ1-5; D possibly corresponds to TRBD1 (5 bases). The CDR3 is made up of 16 amino acids. Trimming removed 1 base from V and 4 bases from J, with 14 bases in between. Germline lookup yields CDR1 SGHTA and CDR2 FQGNSA. The CDR3 DNA reads TGTGCCAGCAGCTTAGGGCCGTTGGGGGGGAATCAGCCCCAGCATTTT. Protein: CASSLGPLGGNQPQHF.

This clonotype was seen a handful of times. The rearrangement joins TRBV3-1 to TRBJ2-5, with 8 bases matching TRBD2. V shed 1 base, J shed 2 bases, and the junction held 6 bases outside the gene matches. CDR1 is LGHDT, CDR2 YNNKEL, per germline (reference sequence). This CDR3 spans 16 amino acids. Here the CDR3 reads CASSQGAGAEQETQYF. Here the CDR3 DNA reads TGTGCCAGCAGCCAAGGAGCGGGGGCCGAACAAGAGACCCAGTACTTC.

This clonotype was seen a few times. This sequence joins TRBV14 and TRBJ2-7, with D unresolved. Between the trimmed V and J ends, which lost 3 bases and 0 bases, there was a span of 12 bases. Germline CDR1 is SGHDN and CDR2 is FVKESK. This CDR3 has 15 amino acids. The CDR3 sequence: CASSHLYRSSYEQYF. The CDR3, as DNA: TGTGCCAGCAGCCACCTCTATCGAAGCTCCTACGAGCAGTACTTC.

The chain combines TRBV20-1 with TRBJ1-5, with D unresolved. The V and J ends lost 6 bases and 5 bases respectively, with 11 bases between them. The CDR3 runs 12 residues. Germline-derived CDR1 and CDR2 are DFQATT and SNEGSKA (reference sequence). This CDR3 is CSAFDTDQPQHF. For the CDR3, the DNA is TGCAGTGCCTTCGACACTGATCAGCCCCAGCATTTT.

This chain joins TRBV9 and TRBJ2-2, with a possible D match to TRBD2 (6 bases). CDR3 length: 17 residues. Germline loops: CDR1 SGDLS, CDR2 YYNGEE. V lost 4 bases to trimming and J lost 4 bases, with 20 bases between them. Here the CDR3 DNA reads TGTGCCAGCAGCCCTCCTCGGGGGAGAAGCCCCACCGGGGAGCTGTTTTTT. Protein sequence: CASSPPRGRSPTGELFF. The variable domain in full, completed from reference TRBV9 and TRBJ2-2, reads DSGVTQTPKHLITATGQRVTLRCSPRSGDLSVYWYQQSLDQGLQFLIQYYNGEERAKGNILERFSAQQFPDLHSELNLSSLELGDSALYFCASSPPRGRSPTGELFFGEGSRLTVL.

This clonotype was observed at least ten times. The rearrangement uses TRBV20-1 and TRBJ2-5, with 11 bases matching TRBD2. There are 15 residues in the CDR3. Germline CDR1 and CDR2: DFQATT and SNEGSKA (reference sequence). J was trimmed by 6 bases and V by 2 bases; bases with no gene match: 8. The CDR3 loop is CSARILAGGGKTQYF. In DNA, the CDR3 is TGCAGTGCTAGAATTCTAGCGGGGGGCGGGAAGACCCAGTACTTC.

The gene calls are TRBV29-1 and TRBJ1-5; tentative D call: TRBD1 (5 bases). The CDR3 totals 13 residues. Deletions cut 4 bases from V and 7 bases from J, with 14 bases between. From germline, CDR1 is SQVTM and CDR2 ANQGSEA. The CDR3 nucleotides read TGCAGCGTTGGAGGGGACGTGGGGCAGCCCCAGCATTTT. Translated: CSVGGDVGQPQHF.

This chain uses TRBV6-1 with TRBJ1-5; TRBD1 is a possible D gene (5 bases). There are 15 residues in the CDR3. Between the trimmed V and J ends, which lost 7 bases and 0 bases, there was a span of 13 bases. Per the germline V gene, CDR1 is MNHNS and CDR2 is SASEGT. The CDR3 DNA follows: TGTGCCAGCATCCCAGGGACTGATAGCAATCAGCCCCAGCATTTT. Its protein product is CASIPGTDSNQPQHF.

The chain uses TRBV2 and TRBJ2-5, with 8 positions matching TRBD2. Germline V gene lookup returns CDR1 SNHLY and CDR2 FYNNEI. CDR3 length: 15 residues. V was clipped by 1 base and J by 5 bases; unmatched bases: 6. The CDR3 DNA is TGTGCCAGCAGTGAAGAAGCGGGGGTGGTGGAGACCCAGTACTTC. Amino acids: CASSEEAGVVETQYF.

The rearrangement joins TRBV28 to TRBJ1-1; D is unclear. CDR1 is MDHEN and CDR2 is SYDVKM in the germline V gene. The CDR3 runs 14 residues. The V end lost 5 bases, the J end lost 7 bases, and 17 bases lay between the germline ends. CDR3 protein: CASSPTLGPGEAFF. For the CDR3, the DNA is TGTGCCAGCAGTCCTACCCTAGGGCCCGGTGAAGCTTTCTTT.

The gene calls are TRBV29-1 and TRBJ2-3; TRBD2 matches 11 bases. Germline V gene sequence: CDR1 SQVTM, CDR2 ANQGSEA. The CDR3 has 15 residues. The V segment lost 8 bases and the J segment 0 bases; nucleotides outside the gene matches: 7. The CDR3 bases are TGCAGCCTTAGCGGGGGGGTAACTAGCACAGATACGCAGTATTTT. This translates into CSLSGGVTSTDTQYF.

This chain links TRBV11-2 with TRBJ2-7; 8 bases line up with TRBD2. Germline V gene sequence: CDR1 SGHAT, CDR2 FQNNGV. This CDR3 is 17 amino acids long. The ends lost 3 bases at V and 7 bases at J; junction bases unmatched: 17. The CDR3 here is CASSFYPGGARLNEQYF. The CDR3 nucleotides are TGTGCCAGCAGCTTTTACCCCGGGGGGGCTAGGTTGAATGAGCAGTACTTC.

J is TRBJ2-1 and V is TRBV27; perhaps TRBD1 as D (5 bases). Germline-derived CDR1 and CDR2 are MNHEY and SMNVEV (reference sequence). V was cut by 1 base and J by 7 bases, with 8 bases left in between. CDR3 length: 13 amino acids. The CDR3 coding sequence is TGTGCCAGCAGTTTATGGGGCGAAAATGAGCAGTTCTTC. Translation gives CASSLWGENEQFF.

The rearrangement uses TRBV12-3 or TRBV12-4 and TRBJ2-5; the match to TRBD2 covers 11 bases. The ends lost 6 bases at V and 11 bases at J; junction bases unmatched: 11. This CDR3 has 14 residues. This CDR3 reads CASRSGLAGNEQYF. CDR3 nucleotides: TGTGCCAGCAGGTCTGGACTAGCGGGCAATGAGCAGTACTTC.

The V call is TRBV5-1, the J call TRBJ2-3; D gene uncertain. The CDR3 sequence is 16 residues long. Trimming shortened V by 0 bases and J by 1 base, and 12 bases separated the two germline ends. Germline V gene data show CDR1 as SGHRS and CDR2 as YFSETQ. CDR3 sequence (DNA): TGCGCCAGCAGCTTGGGGTTACCAGTTGGCACAGATACGCAGTATTTT. Its translation is CASSLGLPVGTDTQYF.

This clonotype was observed a handful of times. J is TRBJ1-1 and V is TRBV7-9, with D uncertain. V lost 2 bases, J lost 2 bases, and 6 bases lay in between. Germline loops: CDR1 SEHNR, CDR2 FQNEAQ (reference sequence). The CDR3 runs 13 residues. CDR3 sequence (DNA): TGTGCCAGCAGCTTAAGACACAACACTGAAGCTTTCTTT. This gives the protein CASSLRHNTEAFF.

A few counts support this clonotype. The rearrangement uses TRBV9 and TRBJ1-2, with TRBD1 identical over 11 bases. The germline V gene encodes CDR1 SGDLS and CDR2 YYNGEE. The CDR3 has 14 amino acids. After removal of 0 bases from V and 8 bases from J, the junction contained 3 bases not matched to a gene. The CDR3 protein is CASSVGGTGGGYTF. The CDR3 DNA sequence: TGTGCCAGCAGCGTAGGAGGGACAGGGGGAGGCTACACCTTC.

The V call is TRBV27, the J call TRBJ1-1; perhaps TRBD1 as D (6 bases). There are 13 residues in the CDR3. Germline CDR1 reads MNHEY; CDR2 reads SMNVEV (reference sequence). V was shortened by 6 bases and J by 4 bases, with 12 bases between the two germline ends. This CDR3 reads CASRNRARTEAFF. The CDR3 DNA is TGTGCCAGCAGGAACAGGGCACGCACTGAAGCTTTCTTT.

The chain couples TRBV5-1 to TRBJ2-7; unclear D gene. Germline V gene data show CDR1 as SGHRS and CDR2 as YFSETQ. Trimming removed 4 bases at V and 4 bases at J, with 15 bases between. CDR3 size: 14 residues. This chain's CDR3 is CASSPVELRYEQYF. The CDR3 DNA follows: TGCGCCAGCAGCCCCGTCGAGCTCCGGTACGAGCAGTACTTC.

The rearrangement joins TRBV20-1 to TRBJ2-1, with D hard to call. The CDR3 covers 14 residues. V was clipped by 7 bases and J by 0 bases, with 13 bases between them. Germline CDR1 and CDR2: DFQATT and SNEGSKA (reference sequence). The CDR3 protein is CSVEPLGSYNEQFF. Written as DNA, the CDR3 is TGCAGTGTCGAGCCTCTCGGCTCCTACAATGAGCAGTTCTTC.

The genes are TRBV9 and TRBJ2-7; tentatively, D is TRBD1 (6 bases). The tail of the sequence fits TRBJ2-5 better, so the J call may be wrong. Per the germline V gene, CDR1 is SGDLS and CDR2 is YYNGEE. The CDR3 spans 15 residues. The CDR3 coding sequence is TGTGCCAGCAGCTGGAGTGGGGGCTTCGGTGAGACCCAGTACTTC. Protein: CASSWSGGFGETQYF.

The chain has TRBV21-1 and TRBJ1-1; the table gives TRBD1 as D, unverified against the DNA. TRBV21-1 is a recognized pseudogene. This CDR3 comprises 15 residues. DNA of the CDR3: TGTGCCAGCAGCAAAAATTGGACAGTGAACACTGAAGCTTTCTTT. Its protein is CASSKNWTVNTEAFF.

The chain links TRBV5-1 to TRBJ2-1; TRBD1 matches at 7 bases. CDR3 length equals 16 residues. Germline assignment: CDR1 SGHRS and CDR2 YFSETQ. With 0 bases clipped from V and 7 bases from J, the junction kept 10 bases outside the gene matches. CDR3 sequence reads: CASSLAGQGVANEQFF. The CDR3 bases are TGCGCCAGCAGCTTGGCCGGCCAGGGGGTAGCGAATGAGCAGTTCTTC.